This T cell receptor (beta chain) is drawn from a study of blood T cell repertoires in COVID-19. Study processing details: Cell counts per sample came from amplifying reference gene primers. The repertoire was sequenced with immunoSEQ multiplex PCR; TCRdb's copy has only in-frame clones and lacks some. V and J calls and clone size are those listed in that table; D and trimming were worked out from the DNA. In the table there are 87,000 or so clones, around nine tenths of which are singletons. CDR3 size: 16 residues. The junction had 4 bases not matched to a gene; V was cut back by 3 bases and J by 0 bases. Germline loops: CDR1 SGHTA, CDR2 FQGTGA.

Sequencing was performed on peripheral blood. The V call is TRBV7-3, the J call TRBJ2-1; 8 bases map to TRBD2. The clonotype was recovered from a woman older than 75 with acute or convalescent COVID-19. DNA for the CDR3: TGTGCCAGCAGCTTGTCGGCGGGAGGCTCCTACAATGAGCAGTTCTTC. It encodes CASSLSAGGSYNEQFF.